These 6 T cell receptor beta chains share one sample of origin, sequenced in a study of blood T cell repertoires in COVID-19. Produced via immunoSEQ multiplex PCR; TCRdb's table is partial and in-frame only. The sample holds approximately 390,000 clones, just under 90% seen once. Material: PBMCs or T cells enriched from blood (not recorded which). These receptor sequences come from a woman between 50 and 59 years old who had recovered from COVID-19.

This clone was seen a few times. The chain recombines TRBV5-1 with TRBJ2-7; D gene uncertain. CDR3 length: 13 residues. Trimming left V 1 base short and J 3 bases short, with 8 bases between. CDR1 and CDR2 from the germline V gene are SGHRS and YFSETQ. Written as DNA, the CDR3 is TGCGCCAGCAGCTTGACAGAACGCTACGAGCAGTACTTC. This gives the protein CASSLTERYEQYF.

The chain employs TRBV20-1 and TRBJ1-2; D is possibly TRBD1 (6 bases). Germline CDR1 and CDR2: DFQATT and SNEGSKA (reference sequence). The CDR3 contains 10 residues. CDR3 DNA sequence: TGCAGCACAGGGAACTATGGCTACACCTTC. Protein: CSTGNYGYTF.

This sequence joins TRBV6-1 and TRBJ2-3; possibly TRBD2 for D (6 bases). Per the germline V gene, CDR1 is MNHNS and CDR2 is SASEGT. Trimming took off 1 base at V and 3 bases at J, with 11 bases between the two ends. This CDR3 region has 15 residues. CDR3 bases: TGTGCCAGCAGTGAAGGGGTAGGGACTACAGATACGCAGTATTTT. Translation gives CASSEGVGTTDTQYF.

V usage is TRBV18 and J usage is TRBJ2-1, with TRBD2 as a possible D gene (6 bases). The germline V gene encodes CDR1 KGHSH and CDR2 LQKENI. The germline V and J ends were trimmed by 4 bases and 4 bases, with 14 bases remaining between them. The CDR3 spans 15 residues. CDR3 sequence (DNA): TGTGCCAGCTCACTAGCGGCGGCTATGTACAATGAGCAGTTCTTC. Translating gives CASSLAAAMYNEQFF. Drawing the rest from reference TRBV18 and TRBJ2-1, the complete variable domain is NAGVMQNPRHLVRRRGQEARLRCSPMKGHSHVYWYRQLPEEGLKFMVYLQKENIIDESGMPKERFSAEFPKEGPSILRIQQVVRGDSAAYFCASSLAAAMYNEQFFGPGTRLTVL.

The V call is TRBV5-6, the J call TRBJ2-2; D is ambiguous. Germline lookup yields CDR1 SGHDT and CDR2 YYEEEE. This CDR3 spans 15 amino acids. The germline V and J ends were trimmed by 0 bases and 1 base, with 7 bases remaining between them. The CDR3 spells CASSLVPGNTGELFF. In DNA form, the CDR3 reads TGTGCCAGCAGCTTGGTCCCAGGGAACACCGGGGAGCTGTTTTTT.

The chain couples TRBV6-2 or TRBV6-3 to TRBJ2-2, with 9 bases identical to TRBD2. The length of the CDR3 is 15 residues. Trimming took 5 bases from V and 3 from J; bases not matched to a gene: 4. Germline CDR1 and CDR2: MNHEY and SVGEGT. Here the CDR3 DNA reads TGTGCCAGCAGTGGGACTAGCTTGGACACCGGGGAGCTGTTTTTT. Translating gives CASSGTSLDTGELFF.